The rows below give T cell receptor beta chains drawn from one sample of a study of cytomegalovirus exposure and HLA in healthy donors. The table came from immunoSEQ multiplex PCR; TCRdb's copy has only in-frame clones and leaves some out. Here the sample spans fewer than 200,000 clones, about 82% being singletons. The sample consisted of PBMCs. Receptors were obtained from a woman between 18 and 30 years old in good health and CMV-seronegative. Both conserved end residues are part of each CDR3. Each record gives: clone size, V gene, D gene, J gene, CDR3 protein, CDR3 DNA. The D gene is left open where the match is weak. A row's size may be missing; if present it is once, few, many or a size class.

>NA|TRBV2|TRBD2|TRBJ2-2
CASKGGAQNTGELFF
TGTGCCAGCAAGGGAGGGGCCCAGAACACCGGGGAGCTGTTTTTT
>NA|TRBV29-1|NA|TRBJ2-7
CSVGRAGGEQYF
TGCAGCGTTGGCAGGGCCGGAGGGGAGCAGTACTTC
>NA|TRBV27|NA|TRBJ2-3
CASTKGQTYTDTQYF
TGTGCCAGCACCAAAGGACAGACCTACACAGATACGCAGTATTTT
>NA|TRBV5-6|NA|TRBJ2-5
CASSSEGGAQYF
TGTGCCAGCAGCTCCGAGGGGGGGGCCCAGTACTTC
>once|TRBV2|NA|TRBJ2-7
CASTPAPGAASYEQYF
TGTGCCAGCACCCCCGCCCCAGGGGCCGCGAGCTACGAGCAGTACTTC
>NA|TRBV2|TRBD1|TRBJ2-7
CASSYYDRGPSEQYF
TGTGCCAGCAGTTATTACGACAGGGGGCCGAGCGAGCAGTACTTC
>NA|TRBV7-9|TRBD1|TRBJ1-1
CASSLGTGEGAFF
TGTGCCAGCAGCTTAGGGACAGGGGAAGGAGCTTTCTTT
>NA|TRBV5-4|TRBD2|TRBJ2-1
CASSLGSGTYNEQFF
TGTGCCAGCAGCTTAGGGAGCGGGACCTACAATGAGCAGTTCTTC
>NA|TRBV4-2|TRBD1|TRBJ2-7
CASSQAVGTGNYEQYF
TGTGCCAGCAGCCAAGCAGTCGGGACAGGGAACTACGAGCAGTACTTC
>NA|TRBV5-1|TRBD2|TRBJ2-3
CASNKGGRSRTDTQYF
TGCGCCAGCAACAAGGGCGGGAGGTCCCGCACAGATACGCAGTATTTT
>NA|TRBV7-9|NA|TRBJ1-2
CASSLASGGSYGYTF
TGTGCCAGCAGCTTAGCATCGGGGGGTAGCTATGGCTACACCTTC
>NA|TRBV4-2|NA|TRBJ2-1
CASSQDHNYNEQFF
TGTGCCAGCAGCCAAGATCACAACTACAATGAGCAGTTCTTC
>NA|TRBV7-8|NA|TRBJ1-2
CASSLEAGPYYGYTF
TGTGCCAGCAGCTTAGAGGCAGGCCCTTACTATGGCTACACCTTC
>NA|TRBV6-5|NA|TRBJ1-1
CASSQGYGTEAFF
TGTGCCAGCAGTCAGGGTTATGGCACTGAAGCTTTCTTT
>few|TRBV5-1|TRBD2|TRBJ2-7
CASSFGGTSGIGSYEQYF
TGCGCCAGCAGCTTCGGGGGGACTAGCGGGATTGGCTCCTACGAGCAGTACTTC
>NA|TRBV19|NA|TRBJ1-3
CASTTLGGQGNTIYF
TGTGCCAGTACCACGCTGGGGGGGCAAGGAAACACCATATATTTT
>NA|TRBV6-6|TRBD2|TRBJ2-5
CASSSSGREETQYF
TGTGCCAGCAGTTCTAGCGGGAGGGAGGAGACCCAGTACTTC
>few|TRBV5-1|TRBD1|TRBJ2-2
CASTPTGANTGELFF
TGCGCCAGCACCCCCACAGGGGCCAACACCGGGGAGCTGTTTTTT
>once|TRBV21-1|NA|TRBJ2-1
CASSKVILQGDHYNEQFF
TGTGCCAGCAGCAAAGTTATATTACAGGGGGACCATTACAATGAGCAGTTCTTC
>NA|TRBV9|NA|TRBJ2-3
CASSVGGSGDTQYF
TGTGCCAGCAGCGTAGGAGGTTCTGGAGATACGCAGTATTTT
>NA|TRBV5-1|TRBD2|TRBJ2-3
CASSFGSGSGTDTQYF
TGCGCCAGCAGCTTTGGTAGCGGGAGTGGCACAGATACGCAGTATTTT
>NA|TRBV7-8|TRBD1|TRBJ2-2
CASSRQGVNTGELFF
TGTGCCAGCAGCCGACAGGGGGTCAACACCGGGGAGCTGTTTTTT
>NA|TRBV27|NA|TRBJ2-7
CASSGRLSLEQYF
TGTGCCAGCAGTGGCAGGTTAAGTTTGGAGCAGTACTTC
>NA|TRBV7-9|TRBD2|TRBJ2-1
CASSSTSGIYNEQFF
TGTGCCAGCAGCAGCACTAGCGGGATATACAATGAGCAGTTCTTC
>NA|TRBV4-1|NA|TRBJ2-3
CASSLSGISTDTQYF
TGCGCCAGCAGCCTCTCAGGGATTAGCACAGATACGCAGTATTTT
>NA|TRBV28|NA|TRBJ2-6
CASIEGSSGANVLTF
TGTGCCAGCATTGAGGGTAGCTCTGGGGCCAACGTCCTGACTTTC
>NA|TRBV4-1|NA|TRBJ2-1
CASSQKGPVGEQFF
TGCGCCAGCAGCCAAAAGGGGCCAGTGGGTGAGCAGTTCTTC
>NA|TRBV5-4|TRBD1|TRBJ1-1
CASSFQGALNTEAFF
TGTGCCAGCAGCTTTCAGGGGGCTTTGAACACTGAAGCTTTCTTT
>once|TRBV18|NA|TRBJ2-1
CASSPRDEQFF
TGTGCCAGCTCACCGCGGGATGAGCAGTTCTTC
>NA|TRBV28|NA|TRBJ2-7
CASMGPFDEQYF
TGTGCCAGCATGGGGCCTTTCGACGAGCAGTACTTC
>NA|TRBV5-6|TRBD1|TRBJ1-4
CASSLGGGEKLFF
TGTGCCAGCAGCTTAGGGGGCGGTGAAAAACTGTTTTTT
>NA|TRBV11-2|NA|TRBJ1-1
CASSLFRAGAFF
TGTGCCAGCAGCTTATTCAGGGCTGGAGCTTTCTTT
>NA|TRBV28|NA|TRBJ2-4
CASGSGAVAKNIQYF
TGTGCCAGCGGTTCAGGGGCCGTAGCCAAAAACATTCAGTACTTC
>NA|TRBV7-8|NA|TRBJ2-1
CASSPWTDLYNEQFF
TGTGCCAGCAGCCCTTGGACTGACCTTTACAATGAGCAGTTCTTC
>NA|TRBV30|NA|TRBJ1-1
CAWGEIPGQITEAFF
TGTGCCTGGGGGGAAATTCCTGGACAGATCACTGAAGCTTTCTTT
>NA|TRBV19|NA|TRBJ2-1
CASSIGQGRGYNEQFF
TGTGCCAGTAGTATCGGGCAGGGACGGGGGTACAATGAGCAGTTCTTC
>NA|TRBV19|NA|TRBJ1-4
CASSIIDTPEKLFF
TGTGCCAGTAGTATCATAGACACACCCGAAAAACTGTTTTTT
>few|TRBV19|TRBD2|TRBJ2-3
CASSTGLASGSTDTQYF
TGTGCCAGTAGTACGGGACTCGCTAGCGGCAGCACAGATACGCAGTATTTT
>NA|TRBV27|TRBD2|TRBJ2-3
CASSGTSGSQATDTQYF
TGTGCCAGCAGTGGGACTAGCGGGAGTCAGGCCACAGATACGCAGTATTTT
>NA|TRBV27|TRBD1|TRBJ1-4
CASRRTGANEKLFF
TGTGCCAGCAGGCGGACAGGGGCTAATGAAAAACTGTTTTTT
>many|TRBV6-1|TRBD1|TRBJ1-1
CASSVGQIMNTEAFF
TGTGCCAGCAGTGTGGGACAGATCATGAACACTGAAGCTTTCTTT
>NA|TRBV6-4|NA|TRBJ2-6
CASSDHGVPGANVLTF
TGTGCCAGCAGTGACCACGGGGTCCCTGGGGCCAACGTCCTGACTTTC
>NA|TRBV7-9|NA|TRBJ2-1
CASSSPPGSTLGSYNEQFF
TGTGCCAGCAGCTCGCCCCCCGGTTCGACATTAGGGAGTTACAATGAGCAGTTCTTC
>NA|TRBV6-1|NA|TRBJ1-2
CASSGTDYGYTF
TGTGCCAGCAGTGGGACAGACTATGGCTACACCTTC